These 17 T cell receptor beta chains were all obtained from the same sample, sequenced in a study of T cells after yellow fever vaccination. TCRdb analysed the 5' RACE reads with MiXCR anew, one entry per CDR3 protein. The sample holds about 99,000 distinct CDR3 sequences, roughly 5.2% seen once. This specimen consisted of CD8+ T cells sorted from PBMCs, obtained 10 days after the yellow fever booster vaccination. These receptors were obtained from a man between 18 and 35 years old who received the YFV17D yellow fever vaccine.

At least ten counts were recorded for this clonotype. The chain carries TRBV7-6 and TRBJ2-3; maybe TRBD2 (6 bases). Germline CDR1 and CDR2: SGHVS and FNYEAQ. The CDR3 has 14 amino acids. The germline V and J ends were trimmed by 4 bases and 4 bases, with 12 bases remaining between them. As DNA, the CDR3 is TGTGCCAGCAGCTCCGGGACTCCTTCAGATACGCAGTATTTT. Translated, it gives CASSSGTPSDTQYF. The variable domain in full, with the rest retrieved from reference TRBV7-6 and TRBJ2-3, is GAGVSQSPRYKVTKRGQDVALRCDPISGHVSLYWYRQALGQGPEFLTYFNYEAQQDKSGLPNDRFSAERPEGSISTLTIQRTEQRDSAMYRCASSSGTPSDTQYFGPGTRLTVL.

The chain links TRBV2 to TRBJ2-7; TRBD1 agrees at 9 bases. Losses at the gene ends were 4 bases for V and 2 bases for J; bases not matched to a gene: 3. CDR1 is SNHLY and CDR2 is FYNNEI in the germline V gene. The CDR3 has 14 residues. The CDR3 protein is CASSGQGVPYEQYF. In DNA, the CDR3 is TGTGCCAGCAGTGGACAGGGGGTACCCTACGAGCAGTACTTC. Variable domain in full (rest from reference TRBV2 and TRBJ2-7): EPEVTQTPSHQVTQMGQEVILRCVPISNHLYFYWYRQILGQKVEFLVSFYNNEISEKSEIFDDQFSVERPDGSNFTLKIRSTKLEDSAMYFCASSGQGVPYEQYFGPGTRLTVT.

This rearrangement joins TRBV12-3 or TRBV12-4 to TRBJ1-1; D remains ambiguous. Trimming took off 2 bases at V and 1 base at J, with 5 bases between the two ends. The CDR3 extends over 13 amino acids. CDR3 nucleotides: TGTGCCAGCAGTTTATTCGGGAACACTGAAGCTTTCTTT. This gives the protein CASSLFGNTEAFF.

This clonotype was observed many times. V gene TRBV24-1 combines with J gene TRBJ2-2, with D hard to call. V was trimmed by 3 bases and J by 4 bases, leaving 8 bases between them. This CDR3 is built from 14 residues. Germline CDR1 KGHDR, CDR2 SFDVKD. The CDR3 spells CATSDQTVTGELFF. The DNA of the CDR3 is TGTGCCACCAGTGATCAGACGGTCACCGGGGAGCTGTTTTTT.

The chain links TRBV7-6 to TRBJ2-2; no clear D. This CDR3 comprises 14 residues. The ends were cut back, 2 bases at V and 6 bases at J, with 10 bases in the middle. Germline V gene sequence: CDR1 SGHVS, CDR2 FNYEAQ. The CDR3 here is CASSLISGAGELFF. In DNA form, the CDR3 reads TGTGCCAGCAGCTTAATTTCCGGCGCCGGGGAGCTGTTTTTT.

This clonotype was detected only a few times. The CDR3 reads CASSFRIDTQYF. Written as DNA, the CDR3 is TGTGCCAGCAGTTTTAGAATAGATACGCAGTATTTT. The chain uses TRBV12-3 or TRBV12-4 and TRBJ2-3; D unclear. Trimming removed 3 bases at V and 5 bases at J, with 6 bases between. The CDR3 sequence is 12 residues long.

This clonotype was observed many times. The rearrangement uses TRBV12-3 or TRBV12-4 and TRBJ2-2, with a weak D call TRBD2 (5 bases). This CDR3 is built from 12 residues. V was shortened by 7 bases and J by 8 bases, with 11 bases between the two germline ends. CDR3 protein: CASILEGGELFF. The CDR3 DNA follows: TGTGCCAGCATCCTTGAGGGAGGGGAGCTGTTTTTT.

J is TRBJ2-5 and V is TRBV5-5; 7 bases align to TRBD1. V was pared by 3 bases and J by 1 base, with 3 bases of the junction left unmatched. The CDR3 consists of 14 residues. In germline, CDR1 is SGHKS, CDR2 YYEKEE (reference sequence). As DNA, the CDR3 is TGTGCCAGCAGCTGGAGACAGGGCCAAGAGACCCAGTACTTC. Its translation: CASSWRQGQETQYF.

This clonotype appeared many times. The chain is built from TRBV11-3 and TRBJ2-1; D not certain. With 5 bases removed from V and 7 bases from J, the gap between germline ends came to 12 bases. Per germline, CDR1 SGHNT and CDR2 YENEEA. The CDR3 contains 13 residues. The chain's CDR3 is CASSPSGWNEQFF. CDR3 sequence (DNA): TGTGCCAGCAGCCCCTCCGGGTGGAATGAGCAGTTCTTC.

This clonotype was observed many times. CDR3 DNA: TGTGCCAGCAGCGTTAGCGGGGGAGCGAACAATGAGCAGTTCTTC. Amino acid sequence: CASSVSGGANNEQFF. This chain uses TRBV7-2 with TRBJ2-1; 9 positions match TRBD2. CDR3 length equals 15 residues. V gave up 5 bases and J gave up 5 bases; unmatched junction bases: 7. CDR1 and CDR2 (germline): SGHTA, FQGNSA. Filled out from reference TRBV7-2 and TRBJ2-1, the complete variable domain reads GAGVSQSPSNKVTEKGKDVELRCDPISGHTALYWYRQSLGQGLEFLIYFQGNSAPDKSGLPSDRFSAERTGGSVSTLTIQRTQQEDSAVYLCASSVSGGANNEQFFGPGTRLTVL.

This clonotype appeared a few times. CDR3: CAEAYGLDGSDEQFF. CDR3 bases: TGTGCCGAAGCATATGGACTAGATGGGTCAGATGAGCAGTTCTTC. V and J are TRBV2 and TRBJ2-1; 7 positions agree with TRBD2. The CDR3 totals 15 residues. V was pared by 11 bases and J by 8 bases, with 18 bases of the junction left unmatched. From germline, CDR1 is SNHLY and CDR2 FYNNEI.

This clonotype was detected a few times. V is TRBV20-1 and J is TRBJ1-2; 7 bases agree with TRBD1. The V and J ends lost 3 bases and 4 bases, in that order; junction bases with no gene match: 5. The CDR3 totals 13 residues. Germline V CDR1 and CDR2: DFQATT, SNEGSKA (reference sequence). CDR3 residues: CSASGDSFYGYTF. The CDR3 bases are TGCAGTGCTAGCGGGGACAGTTTCTATGGCTACACCTTC.

This clonotype was detected many times. The genes are TRBV7-2 and TRBJ2-2, with D unresolved. The CDR3 runs 15 residues. CDR1 is SGHTA and CDR2 is FQGNSA in the germline V gene. The V gene lost 3 bases and the J gene lost 2 bases, with 10 bases spanning the gap. In nucleotides, the CDR3 is TGTGCCAGCAGCTTTATCCAGGTCAACACCGGGGAGCTGTTTTTT. Translated: CASSFIQVNTGELFF.

This clonotype was recorded many times. The CDR3 is CASSLRETQYF. The CDR3 region has the DNA TGTGCCAGCAGTTTAAGAGAGACCCAGTACTTC. V and J are TRBV12-3 or TRBV12-4 and TRBJ2-5; D is undetermined. The germline V and J ends were trimmed by 2 bases and 4 bases, with 2 bases remaining between them. There are 11 residues in the CDR3.

The chain has TRBV24-1 and TRBJ2-1; TRBD2 matches 10 bases. With 4 bases clipped from V and 5 bases from J, the junction kept 7 bases outside the gene matches. Germline loops: CDR1 KGHDR, CDR2 SFDVKD. This CDR3 contains 16 residues. The CDR3 loop is CATSDPKTSGHNEQFF. Written as DNA, the CDR3 is TGTGCCACCAGTGACCCAAAGACTAGCGGGCACAATGAGCAGTTCTTC.

This clonotype has only a few counts. This rearrangement joins TRBV7-9 to TRBJ2-5; D may be TRBD2 (6 bases). CDR1 and CDR2 (germline): SEHNR, FQNEAQ (reference sequence). This CDR3 is built from 14 residues. The V end was cut by 2 bases, the J end by 3 bases, with 10 bases between. The CDR3 region is CASSLLSGEETQYF. CDR3 DNA: TGTGCCAGCAGCTTATTGTCGGGGGAAGAGACCCAGTACTTC.

This clonotype was seen a few times. This sequence joins TRBV27 and TRBJ1-5; D is uncertain. CDR3 length: 13 residues. CDR1 MNHEY and CDR2 SMNVEV come from the germline V gene (reference sequence). The ends were cut back, 3 bases at V and 4 bases at J, with 7 bases in the middle. The CDR3 spells CASSFGRNQPQHF. In DNA form, the CDR3 reads TGTGCCAGCAGTTTTGGGCGGAATCAGCCCCAGCATTTT.